The text below deals with one T cell receptor beta chain. The data stem from a study of CD8+CD57+ T cells in acquired aplastic anemia. Study context: The sorted CD4+ and CD8+ cells yielded an average roughly 3 ug of DNA. CD4+ cell libraries from healthy donors averaged about 10.8 million reads.

It was genomic DNA that served as the template for profiling TCR beta VDJ and CDR3. Each CDR3 protein gets one entry after TCRdb re-called the reads with MiXCR. The sample includes about 110,000 distinct CDR3 sequences, 40% to 60% seen only once; the top ten take about 32%. V was cut by 1 base and J by 4 bases, with 5 bases left in between. CDR3 length: 12 amino acids. The germline V gene has CDR1 SEHNR and CDR2 FQNEAQ (reference sequence). This rearrangement joins TRBV7-9 to TRBJ2-7; D ambiguous. The specimen was sorted CD4+, CD8+, or CD8+CD57+ T cells (not recorded which) from PBMCs. The sequence derives from a human donor in good health, serving as a control. CDR3 in DNA: TGTGCCAGCAGCTTAGTAGTTTACGAGCAGTACTTC. Residues: CASSLVVYEQYF.